This T cell receptor (beta chain) was sequenced for a study of blood T cell repertoires in COVID-19. Here immunoSEQ multiplex PCR was the method, and the copy in TCRdb shows in-frame clones only, minus some. The sample gives about 33,000 clones, 85% to 95% of which show up once; about 12% is in the top ten. Germline assignment: CDR1 SNHLY and CDR2 FYNNEI. The CDR3 length is 15 residues. V was pared by 3 bases and J by 1 base, with 9 bases between. This sequence joins TRBV2 and TRBJ2-2, with D perhaps TRBD2 (5 bases). This sequence was found in a human donor in a cohort sampled during active COVID-19. The specimen was peripheral blood. CDR3 loop: CASSELTMNTGELFF. In DNA form, the CDR3 reads TGTGCCAGCAGTGAGCTGACTATGAACACCGGGGAGCTGTTTTTT. The full variable domain, completed using reference TRBV2 and TRBJ2-2, is EPEVTQTPSHQVTQMGQEVILRCVPISNHLYFYWYRQILGQKVEFLVSFYNNEISEKSEIFDDQFSVERPDGSNFTLKIRSTKLEDSAMYFCASSELTMNTGELFFGEGSRLTVL.